The 7 T cell receptor beta chains listed next were all sequenced from one sample in a study of shared clonotypes between healthy human individuals. Libraries were prepared by immunoSEQ multiplex PCR; TCRdb keeps only in-frame clonotypes and omits some of them. The table has 450,000 to 600,000 clones, about four fifths seen once. Sequencing was done on a sample of PBMCs. The receptors shown here come from a woman aged 40 to 49 in good health. Some clones in this sample may be carry-over from other donors' samples.

The V call is TRBV5-4, the J call TRBJ2-1; weak D call: TRBD2 (6 bases). Germline CDR1 SGHNT, CDR2 YYREEE (reference sequence). This CDR3 spans 16 amino acids. The V gene lost 4 bases and the J gene lost 1 base, with 15 bases spanning the gap. In nucleotides, the CDR3 is TGTGCCAGCAGCACGGACTACCGTCCTTCCTACAATGAGCAGTTCTTC. Its protein is CASSTDYRPSYNEQFF.

This chain joins TRBV28 and TRBJ2-1, with TRBD2 matching 7 bases. Per germline, CDR1 MDHEN and CDR2 SYDVKM. Unmatched junction bases numbered 7, after V lost 1 base and J lost 7 bases. The CDR3 extends over 15 amino acids. CDR3 amino acids: CASSLLASGSNEQFF. The CDR3 coding sequence is TGTGCCAGCAGTTTATTGGCTAGCGGTAGTAATGAGCAGTTCTTC.

This chain joins TRBV7-2 and TRBJ2-7; 7 bases agree with TRBD1. The CDR3 has 14 residues. Germline trimming cut 5 bases from V and 2 bases from J; bases unmatched to any gene: 6. Germline V gene data show CDR1 as SGHTA and CDR2 as FQGNSA. The CDR3 sequence: CASSPVTGPYEQYF. Here the CDR3 DNA reads TGTGCCAGCAGCCCAGTGACAGGGCCCTACGAGCAGTACTTC.

This clone was detected a few times. V usage is TRBV4-1 and J usage is TRBJ2-5; 9 bases are a match to TRBD1. V trimming: 4 bases; J trimming: 0 bases; junction bases outside the gene matches: 12. The CDR3 spans 18 residues. The germline V gene encodes CDR1 MGHRA and CDR2 YSYEKL. The CDR3, as DNA: TGCGCCAGCAGCCCCCAAGCTGGGACAGGGATGTACCAAGAGACCCAGTACTTC. Its translation: CASSPQAGTGMYQETQYF.

The CDR3 DNA reads TGTGCCAGCTCCGGACTGGACAATGAGCAGTTCTTC. Its protein product is CASSGLDNEQFF. This chain joins TRBV9 and TRBJ2-1; weak D call: TRBD2 (5 bases). CDR3 size: 12 residues. Germline CDR1 reads SGDLS; CDR2 reads YYNGEE. V gave up 7 bases and J gave up 5 bases, with 10 bases separating them.

The chain uses TRBV28 and TRBJ2-1; 11 positions agree with TRBD2. V was clipped by 6 bases and J by 4 bases; unmatched bases: 5. CDR1 and CDR2 from the germline V gene are MDHEN and SYDVKM. The CDR3 has 15 amino acids. CDR3 sequence: CASRPGLAAYNEQFF. In DNA form, the CDR3 reads TGTGCCAGCAGACCGGGACTAGCGGCTTACAATGAGCAGTTCTTC.

The gene calls are TRBV14 and TRBJ1-2; D perhaps matches TRBD1 (6 bases). CDR3 size: 13 residues. With 7 bases removed from V and 6 bases from J, the gap between germline ends came to 15 bases. In germline, CDR1 is SGHDN, CDR2 FVKESK. This chain's CDR3 is CASNPLAGDGYTF. CDR3 sequence (DNA): TGTGCCAGCAACCCACTGGCAGGGGATGGCTACACCTTC.